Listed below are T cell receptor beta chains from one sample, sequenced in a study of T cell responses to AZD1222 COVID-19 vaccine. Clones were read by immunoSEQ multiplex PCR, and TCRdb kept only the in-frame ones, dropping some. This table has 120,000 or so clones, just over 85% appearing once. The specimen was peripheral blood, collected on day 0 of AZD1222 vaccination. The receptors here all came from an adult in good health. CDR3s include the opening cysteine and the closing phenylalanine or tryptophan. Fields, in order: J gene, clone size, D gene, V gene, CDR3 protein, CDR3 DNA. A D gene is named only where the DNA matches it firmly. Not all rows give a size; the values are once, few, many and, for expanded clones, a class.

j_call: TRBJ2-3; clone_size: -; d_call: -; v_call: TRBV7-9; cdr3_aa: CASSFDGDTQYF; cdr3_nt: TGTGCCAGCAGCTTTGACGGGGATACGCAGTATTTT
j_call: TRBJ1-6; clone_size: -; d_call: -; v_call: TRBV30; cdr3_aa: CAWRLFGRTNSPLHF; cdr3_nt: TGTGCCTGGAGGTTATTTGGACGGACCAATTCACCCCTCCACTTT
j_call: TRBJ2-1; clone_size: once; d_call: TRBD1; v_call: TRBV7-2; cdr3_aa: CASRLGTGGTEQFF; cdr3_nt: TGTGCCAGCAGGTTGGGGACAGGGGGCACTGAGCAGTTCTTC
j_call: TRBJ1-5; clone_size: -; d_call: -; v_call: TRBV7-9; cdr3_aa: CASSPWSQHF; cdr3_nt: TGTGCCAGCAGCCCCTGGTCCCAGCATTTT
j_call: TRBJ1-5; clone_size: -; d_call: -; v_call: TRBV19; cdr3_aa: CASRSVDRPNQPQHF; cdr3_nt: TGTGCCAGTAGATCCGTAGACAGGCCTAATCAGCCCCAGCATTTT
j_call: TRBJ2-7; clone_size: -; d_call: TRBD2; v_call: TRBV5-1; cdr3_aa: CASSPRTSGSYEQYF; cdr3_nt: TGCGCCAGCAGCCCGAGGACTAGCGGGAGCTACGAGCAGTACTTC
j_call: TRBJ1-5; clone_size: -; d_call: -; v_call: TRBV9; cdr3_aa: CASSVSDNQPQHF; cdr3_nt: TGTGCCAGCAGCGTGAGCGACAATCAGCCCCAGCATTTT
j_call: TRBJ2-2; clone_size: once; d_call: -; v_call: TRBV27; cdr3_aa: CASRVRGSANTGELFF; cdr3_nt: TGTGCCAGCAGAGTGAGGGGGTCGGCGAACACCGGGGAGCTGTTTTTT
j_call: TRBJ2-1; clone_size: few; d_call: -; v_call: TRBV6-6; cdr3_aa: CASSYNPGDEQFF; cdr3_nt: TGTGCCAGCAGTTACAATCCCGGGGATGAGCAGTTCTTC
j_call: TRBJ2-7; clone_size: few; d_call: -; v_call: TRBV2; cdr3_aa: CASSRVPEGEQYF; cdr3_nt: TGTGCCAGCAGCAGAGTACCGGAGGGTGAGCAGTACTTC
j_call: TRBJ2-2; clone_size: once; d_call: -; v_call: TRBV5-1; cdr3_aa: CASSLDFTRRRNTGELFF; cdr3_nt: TGCGCCAGCAGCTTGGATTTCACTCGAAGACGAAACACCGGGGAGCTGTTTTTT